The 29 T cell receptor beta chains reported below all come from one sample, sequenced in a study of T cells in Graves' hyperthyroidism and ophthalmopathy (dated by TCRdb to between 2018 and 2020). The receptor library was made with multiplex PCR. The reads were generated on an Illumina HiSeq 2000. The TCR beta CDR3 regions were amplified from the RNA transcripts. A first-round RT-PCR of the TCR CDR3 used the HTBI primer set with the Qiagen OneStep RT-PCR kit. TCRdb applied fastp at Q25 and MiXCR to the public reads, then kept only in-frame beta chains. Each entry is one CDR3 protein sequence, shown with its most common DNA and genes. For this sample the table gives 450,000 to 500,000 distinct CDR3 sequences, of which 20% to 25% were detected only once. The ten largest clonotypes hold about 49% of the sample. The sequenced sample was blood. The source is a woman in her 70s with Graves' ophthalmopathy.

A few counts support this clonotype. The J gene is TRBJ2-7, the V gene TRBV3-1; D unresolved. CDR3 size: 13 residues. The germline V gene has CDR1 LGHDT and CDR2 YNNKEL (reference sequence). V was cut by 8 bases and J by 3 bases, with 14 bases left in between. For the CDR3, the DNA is TGTGCCAGCTCCAGGTCCCCTAACTACGAGCAGTACTTC. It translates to CASSRSPNYEQYF.

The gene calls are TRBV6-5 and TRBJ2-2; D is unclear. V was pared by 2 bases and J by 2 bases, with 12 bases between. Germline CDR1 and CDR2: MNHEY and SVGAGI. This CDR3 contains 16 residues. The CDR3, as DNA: TGTGCCAGCAGTTACCACGGACGGCTTAACACCGGGGAGCTGTTTTTT. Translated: CASSYHGRLNTGELFF.

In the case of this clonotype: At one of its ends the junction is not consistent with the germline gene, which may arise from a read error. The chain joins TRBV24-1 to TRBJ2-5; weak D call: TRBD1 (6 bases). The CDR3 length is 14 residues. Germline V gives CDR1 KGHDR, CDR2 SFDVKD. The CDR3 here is CVTSENRAWETQYF. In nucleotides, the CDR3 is TGTGTCACCAGTGAGAACAGGGCATGGGAGACCCAGTACTTC.

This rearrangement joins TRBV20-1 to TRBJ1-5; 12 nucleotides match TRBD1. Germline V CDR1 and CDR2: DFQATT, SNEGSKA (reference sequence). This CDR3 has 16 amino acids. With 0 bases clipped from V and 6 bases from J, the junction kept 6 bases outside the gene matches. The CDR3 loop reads CSAREGTGGWGQPQHF. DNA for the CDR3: TGCAGTGCTAGAGAGGGGACAGGGGGCTGGGGTCAGCCCCAGCATTTT.

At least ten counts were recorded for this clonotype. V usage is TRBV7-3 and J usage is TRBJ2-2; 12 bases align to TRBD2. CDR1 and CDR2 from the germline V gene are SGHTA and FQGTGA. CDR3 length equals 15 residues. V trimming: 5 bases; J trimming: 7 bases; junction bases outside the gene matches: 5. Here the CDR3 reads CASSPSGRANGELFF. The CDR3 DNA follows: TGTGCCAGCAGCCCTAGCGGGAGGGCGAACGGGGAGCTGTTTTTT.

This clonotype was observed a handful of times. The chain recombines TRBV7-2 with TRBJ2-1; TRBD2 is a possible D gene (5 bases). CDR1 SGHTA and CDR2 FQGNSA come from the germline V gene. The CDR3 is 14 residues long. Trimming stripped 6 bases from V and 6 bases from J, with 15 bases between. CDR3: CASRSPGKLNEQFF. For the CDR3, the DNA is TGTGCCAGCAGATCCCCGGGGAAACTCAATGAGCAGTTCTTC.

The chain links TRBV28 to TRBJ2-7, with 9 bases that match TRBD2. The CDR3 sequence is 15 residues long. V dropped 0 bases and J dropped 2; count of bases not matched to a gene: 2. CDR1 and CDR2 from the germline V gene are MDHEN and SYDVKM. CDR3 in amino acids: CASSLWTSGPYEQYF. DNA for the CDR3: TGTGCCAGCAGTTTATGGACTAGCGGCCCCTACGAGCAGTACTTC. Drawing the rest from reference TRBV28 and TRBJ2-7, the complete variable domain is DVKVTQSSRYLVKRTGEKVFLECVQDMDHENMFWYRQDPGLGLRLIYFSYDVKMKEKGDIPEGYSVSREKKERFSLILESASTNQTSMYLCASSLWTSGPYEQYFGPGTRLTVT.

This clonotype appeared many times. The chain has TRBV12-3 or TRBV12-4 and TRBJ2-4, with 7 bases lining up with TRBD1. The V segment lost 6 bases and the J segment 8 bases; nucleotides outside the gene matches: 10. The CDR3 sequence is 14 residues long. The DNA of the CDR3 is TGTGCCAGCAGCCCTCTTGACAGGGTGGACATTCAGTACTTC. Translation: CASSPLDRVDIQYF.

The CDR3 DNA sequence: TGTGCCAGTAGCCTGGACAGGAACAATCAGCCCCAGCATTTT. This encodes CASSLDRNNQPQHF. The rearrangement joins TRBV19 to TRBJ1-5; 7 bases align to TRBD1. CDR1 LNHDA and CDR2 SQIVND come from the germline V gene (reference sequence). V dropped 6 bases and J dropped 3; count of bases not matched to a gene: 5. This CDR3 region has 14 residues.

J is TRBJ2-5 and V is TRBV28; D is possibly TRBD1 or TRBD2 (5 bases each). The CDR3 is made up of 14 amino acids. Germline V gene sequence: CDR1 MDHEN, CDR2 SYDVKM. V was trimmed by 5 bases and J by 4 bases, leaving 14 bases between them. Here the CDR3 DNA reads TGTGCCAGCAGTCCATGGGGGATCCCAGAGACCCAGTACTTC. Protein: CASSPWGIPETQYF. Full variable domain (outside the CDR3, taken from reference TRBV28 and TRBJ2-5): DVKVTQSSRYLVKRTGEKVFLECVQDMDHENMFWYRQDPGLGLRLIYFSYDVKMKEKGDIPEGYSVSREKKERFSLILESASTNQTSMYLCASSPWGIPETQYFGPGTRLLVL.

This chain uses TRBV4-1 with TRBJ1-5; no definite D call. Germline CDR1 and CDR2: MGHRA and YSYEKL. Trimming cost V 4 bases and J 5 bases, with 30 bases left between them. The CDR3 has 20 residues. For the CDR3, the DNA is TGCGCCAGCAGCCCCAATAGGTGGCAAACCTCCTTAGAGGGATATCAGCCCCAGCATTTT. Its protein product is CASSPNRWQTSLEGYQPQHF.

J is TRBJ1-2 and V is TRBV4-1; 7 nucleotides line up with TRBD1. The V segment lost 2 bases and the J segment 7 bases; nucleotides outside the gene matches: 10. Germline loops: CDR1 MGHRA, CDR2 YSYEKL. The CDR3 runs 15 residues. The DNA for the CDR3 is TGCGCCAGCAGCCAACGGGACAGTCTAATTGGTGGCTACACCTTC. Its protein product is CASSQRDSLIGGYTF.

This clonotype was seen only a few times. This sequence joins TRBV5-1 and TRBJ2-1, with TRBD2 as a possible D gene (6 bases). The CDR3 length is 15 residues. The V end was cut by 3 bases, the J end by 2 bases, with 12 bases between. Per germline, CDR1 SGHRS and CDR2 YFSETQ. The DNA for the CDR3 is TGCGCCAGCAGCTCCACCGGCGGGGCCTACAATGAGCAGTTCTTC. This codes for CASSSTGGAYNEQFF.

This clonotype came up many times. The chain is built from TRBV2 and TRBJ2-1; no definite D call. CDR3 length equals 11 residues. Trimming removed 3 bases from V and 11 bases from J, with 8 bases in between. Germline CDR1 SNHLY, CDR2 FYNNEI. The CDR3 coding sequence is TGTGCCAGCAGTGAGCGACTTCAGCAGTTCTTC. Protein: CASSERLQQFF.

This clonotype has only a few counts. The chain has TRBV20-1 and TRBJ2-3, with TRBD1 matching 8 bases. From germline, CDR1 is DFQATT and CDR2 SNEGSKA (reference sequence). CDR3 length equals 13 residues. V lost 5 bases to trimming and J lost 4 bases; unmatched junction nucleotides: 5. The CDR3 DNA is TGCAGTGCTCCTCGGACAGGGCCAGATACGCAGTATTTT. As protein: CSAPRTGPDTQYF.

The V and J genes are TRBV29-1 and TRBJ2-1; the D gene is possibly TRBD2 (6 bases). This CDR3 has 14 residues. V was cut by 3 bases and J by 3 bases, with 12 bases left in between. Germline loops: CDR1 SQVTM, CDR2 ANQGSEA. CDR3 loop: CSVDWGEFYNEQFF. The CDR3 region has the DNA TGCAGCGTTGACTGGGGGGAGTTCTACAATGAGCAGTTCTTC.

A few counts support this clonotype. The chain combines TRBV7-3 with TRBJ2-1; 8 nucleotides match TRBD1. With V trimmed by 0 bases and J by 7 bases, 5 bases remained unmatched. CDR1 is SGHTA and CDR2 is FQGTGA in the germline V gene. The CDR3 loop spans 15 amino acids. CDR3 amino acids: CASSLTTGEVNEQFF. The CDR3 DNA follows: TGTGCCAGCAGCTTAACGACAGGGGAGGTGAATGAGCAGTTCTTC.

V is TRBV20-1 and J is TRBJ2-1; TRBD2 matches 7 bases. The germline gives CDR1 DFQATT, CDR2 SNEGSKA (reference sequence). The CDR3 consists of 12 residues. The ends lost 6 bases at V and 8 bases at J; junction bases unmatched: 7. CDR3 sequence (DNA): TGCAGTGCCAGGACGGGGGGAGATGAGCAGTTCTTC. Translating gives CSARTGGDEQFF.

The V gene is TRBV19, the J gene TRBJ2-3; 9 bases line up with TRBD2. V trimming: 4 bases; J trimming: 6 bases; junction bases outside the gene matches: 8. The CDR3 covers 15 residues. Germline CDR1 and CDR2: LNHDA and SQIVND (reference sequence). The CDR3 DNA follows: TGTGCCAGTAGTAGCCTAGCGGGATTTGGCGATACGCAGTATTTT. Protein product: CASSSLAGFGDTQYF.

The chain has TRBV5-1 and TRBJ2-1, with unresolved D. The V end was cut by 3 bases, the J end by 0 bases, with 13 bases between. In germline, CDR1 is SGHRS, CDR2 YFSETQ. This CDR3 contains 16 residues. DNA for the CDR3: TGCGCCAGCAGCTCGGGTTTAAGGAGCTCCTACAATGAGCAGTTCTTC. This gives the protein CASSSGLRSSYNEQFF. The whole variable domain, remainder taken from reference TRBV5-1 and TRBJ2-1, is KAGVTQTPRYLIKTRGQQVTLSCSPISGHRSVSWYQQTPGQGLQFLFEYFSETQRNKGNFPGRFSGRQFSNSRSEMNVSTLELGDSALYLCASSSGLRSSYNEQFFGPGTRLTVL.

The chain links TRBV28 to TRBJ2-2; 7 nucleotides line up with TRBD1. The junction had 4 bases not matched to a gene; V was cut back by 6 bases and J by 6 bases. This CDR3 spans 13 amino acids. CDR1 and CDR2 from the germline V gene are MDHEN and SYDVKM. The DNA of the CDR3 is TGTGCCAGCAGAAGAACAGGGGCCGGGGAGCTGTTTTTT. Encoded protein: CASRRTGAGELFF.

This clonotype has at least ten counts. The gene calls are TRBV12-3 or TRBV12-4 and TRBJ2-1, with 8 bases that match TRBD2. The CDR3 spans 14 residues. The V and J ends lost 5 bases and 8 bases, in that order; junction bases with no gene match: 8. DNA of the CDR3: TGTGCCAGCAGTGGCCGGACTAGCATCGATGAGCAGTTCTTC. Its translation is CASSGRTSIDEQFF.

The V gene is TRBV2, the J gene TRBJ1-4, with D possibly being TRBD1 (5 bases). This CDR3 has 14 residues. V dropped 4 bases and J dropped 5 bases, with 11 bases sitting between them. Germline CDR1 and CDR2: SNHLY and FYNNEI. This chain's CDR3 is CASSVGRGNEKLFF. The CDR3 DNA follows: TGTGCCAGCAGTGTGGGGAGGGGAAATGAAAAACTGTTTTTT.

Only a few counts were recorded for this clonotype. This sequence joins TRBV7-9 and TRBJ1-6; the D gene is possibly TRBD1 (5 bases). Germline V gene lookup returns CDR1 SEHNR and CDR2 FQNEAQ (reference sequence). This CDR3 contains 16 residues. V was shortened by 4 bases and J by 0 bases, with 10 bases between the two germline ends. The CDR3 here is CASSSGTSSYNSPLHF. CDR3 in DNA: TGTGCCAGCAGCTCGGGGACTAGCTCCTATAATTCACCCCTCCACTTT.

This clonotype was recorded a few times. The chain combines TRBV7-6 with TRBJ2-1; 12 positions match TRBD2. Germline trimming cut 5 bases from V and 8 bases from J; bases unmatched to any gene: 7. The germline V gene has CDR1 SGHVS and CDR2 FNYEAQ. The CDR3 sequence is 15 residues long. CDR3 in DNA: TGTGCCAGCAGCCTAACCGGGACTAGCGGGTATGAGCAGTTCTTC. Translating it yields CASSLTGTSGYEQFF.

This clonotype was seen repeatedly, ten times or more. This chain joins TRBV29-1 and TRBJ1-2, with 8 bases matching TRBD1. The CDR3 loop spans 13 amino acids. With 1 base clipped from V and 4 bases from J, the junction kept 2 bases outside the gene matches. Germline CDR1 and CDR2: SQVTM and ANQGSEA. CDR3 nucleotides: TGCAGCGTTGAAGCAGGGGGCGGCTATGGCTACACCTTC. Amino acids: CSVEAGGGYGYTF.

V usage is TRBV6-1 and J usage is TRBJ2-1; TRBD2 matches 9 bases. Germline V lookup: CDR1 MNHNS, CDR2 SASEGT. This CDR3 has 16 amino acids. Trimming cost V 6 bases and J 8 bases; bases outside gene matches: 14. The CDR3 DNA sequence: TGTGCCAGCAGGCCCCTCAGGAGCGGGAGGACCGATGAGCAGTTCTTC. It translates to CASRPLRSGRTDEQFF.

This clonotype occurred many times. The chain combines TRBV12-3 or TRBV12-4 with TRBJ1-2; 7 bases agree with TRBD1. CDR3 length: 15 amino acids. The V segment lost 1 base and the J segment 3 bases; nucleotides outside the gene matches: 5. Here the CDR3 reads CASSLEYRGHYGYTF. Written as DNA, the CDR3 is TGTGCCAGCAGTTTAGAGTACAGGGGACACTATGGCTACACCTTC.

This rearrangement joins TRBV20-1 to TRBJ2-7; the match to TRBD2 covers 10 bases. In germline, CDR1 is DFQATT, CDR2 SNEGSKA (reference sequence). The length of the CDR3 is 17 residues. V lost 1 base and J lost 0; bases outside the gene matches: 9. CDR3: CSARGRRLAGLSYEQYF. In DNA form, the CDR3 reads TGCAGTGCTAGAGGTCGCCGACTAGCGGGCCTCTCCTACGAGCAGTACTTC.